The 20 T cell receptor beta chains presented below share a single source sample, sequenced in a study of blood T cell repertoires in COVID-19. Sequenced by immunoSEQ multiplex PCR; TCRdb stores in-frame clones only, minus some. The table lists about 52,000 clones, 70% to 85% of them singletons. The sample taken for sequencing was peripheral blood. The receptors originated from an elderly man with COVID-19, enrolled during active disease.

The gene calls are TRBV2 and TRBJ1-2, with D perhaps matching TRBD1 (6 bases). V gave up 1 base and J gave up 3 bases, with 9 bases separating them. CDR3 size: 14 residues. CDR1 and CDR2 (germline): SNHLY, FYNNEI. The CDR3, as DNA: TGTGCCAGCAGTGAAGAGGGGGGGGACTATGGCTACACCTTC. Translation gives CASSEEGGDYGYTF.

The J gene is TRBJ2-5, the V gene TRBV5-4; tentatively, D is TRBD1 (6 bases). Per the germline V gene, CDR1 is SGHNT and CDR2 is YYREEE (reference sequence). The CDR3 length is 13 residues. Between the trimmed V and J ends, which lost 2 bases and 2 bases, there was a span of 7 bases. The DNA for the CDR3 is TGTGCCAGCAGCTTCGGACAGCAAGAGACCCAGTACTTC. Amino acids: CASSFGQQETQYF.

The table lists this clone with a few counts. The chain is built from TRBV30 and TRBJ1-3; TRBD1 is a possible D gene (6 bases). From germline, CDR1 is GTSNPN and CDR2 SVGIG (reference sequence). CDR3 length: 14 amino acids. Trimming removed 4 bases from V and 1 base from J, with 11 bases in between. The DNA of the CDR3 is TGTGCCTGGAACCCAGGGGTTTCTGGAAACACCATATATTTT. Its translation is CAWNPGVSGNTIYF.

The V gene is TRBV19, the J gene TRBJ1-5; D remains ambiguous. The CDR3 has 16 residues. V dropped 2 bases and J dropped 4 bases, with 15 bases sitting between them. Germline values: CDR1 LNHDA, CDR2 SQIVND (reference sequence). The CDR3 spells CASSIRKVLRNQPQHF. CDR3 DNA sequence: TGTGCCAGTAGTATACGAAAGGTTTTGCGGAATCAGCCCCAGCATTTT.

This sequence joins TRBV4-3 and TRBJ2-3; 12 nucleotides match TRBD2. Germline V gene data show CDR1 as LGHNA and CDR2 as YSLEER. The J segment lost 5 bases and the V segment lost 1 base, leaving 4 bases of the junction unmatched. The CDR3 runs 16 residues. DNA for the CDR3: TGCGCCAGCAGCCAAGGGACTAGCGGGGAGGTAGATACGCAGTATTTT. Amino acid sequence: CASSQGTSGEVDTQYF.

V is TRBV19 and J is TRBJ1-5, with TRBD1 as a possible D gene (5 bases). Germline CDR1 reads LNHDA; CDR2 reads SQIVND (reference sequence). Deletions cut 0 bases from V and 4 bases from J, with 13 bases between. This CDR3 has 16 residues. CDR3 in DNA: TGTGCCAGTAGTATAGATCGGGGGACGGGTAATCAGCCCCAGCATTTT. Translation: CASSIDRGTGNQPQHF.

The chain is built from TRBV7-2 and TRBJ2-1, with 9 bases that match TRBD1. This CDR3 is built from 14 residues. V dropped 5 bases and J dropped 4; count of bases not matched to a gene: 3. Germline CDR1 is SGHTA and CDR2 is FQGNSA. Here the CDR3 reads CASSRDREYNEQFF. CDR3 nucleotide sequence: TGTGCCAGCAGCCGGGACAGGGAGTACAATGAGCAGTTCTTC.

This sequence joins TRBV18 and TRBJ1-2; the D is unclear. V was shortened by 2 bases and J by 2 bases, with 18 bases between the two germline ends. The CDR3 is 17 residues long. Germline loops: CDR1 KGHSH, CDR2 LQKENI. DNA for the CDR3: TGTGCCAGCTCACCAGGTTACGGAGGGCACAGAAACTATGGCTACACCTTC. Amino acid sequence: CASSPGYGGHRNYGYTF.

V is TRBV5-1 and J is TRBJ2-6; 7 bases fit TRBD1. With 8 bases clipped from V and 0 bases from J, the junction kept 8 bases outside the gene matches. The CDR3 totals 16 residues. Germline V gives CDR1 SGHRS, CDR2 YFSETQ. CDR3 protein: CASTGQKGSGANVLTF. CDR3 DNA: TGCGCCAGTACGGGACAGAAGGGCTCTGGGGCCAACGTCCTGACTTTC. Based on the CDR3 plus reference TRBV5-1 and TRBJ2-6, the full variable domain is KAGVTQTPRYLIKTRGQQVTLSCSPISGHRSVSWYQQTPGQGLQFLFEYFSETQRNKGNFPGRFSGRQFSNSRSEMNVSTLELGDSALYLCASTGQKGSGANVLTFGAGSRLTVL.

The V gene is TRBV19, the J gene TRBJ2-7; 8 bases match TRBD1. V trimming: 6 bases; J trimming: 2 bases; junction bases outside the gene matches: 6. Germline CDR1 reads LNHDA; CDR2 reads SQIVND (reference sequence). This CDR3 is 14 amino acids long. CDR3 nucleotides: TGTGCCAGTAGCAAGACAGGGGAACCCTACGAGCAGTACTTC. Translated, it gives CASSKTGEPYEQYF. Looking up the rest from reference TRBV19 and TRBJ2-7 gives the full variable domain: DGGITQSPKYLFRKEGQNVTLSCEQNLNHDAMYWYRQDPGQGLRLIYYSQIVNDFQKGDIAEGYSVSREKKESFPLTVTSAQKNPTAFYLCASSKTGEPYEQYFGPGTRLTVT.

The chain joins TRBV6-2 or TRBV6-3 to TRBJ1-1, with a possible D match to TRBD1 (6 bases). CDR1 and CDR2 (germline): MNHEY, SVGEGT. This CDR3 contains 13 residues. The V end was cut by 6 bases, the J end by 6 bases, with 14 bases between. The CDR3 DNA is TGTGCCAGCAGCGAACAGGGTAGGGCTGAAGCTTTCTTT. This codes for CASSEQGRAEAFF.

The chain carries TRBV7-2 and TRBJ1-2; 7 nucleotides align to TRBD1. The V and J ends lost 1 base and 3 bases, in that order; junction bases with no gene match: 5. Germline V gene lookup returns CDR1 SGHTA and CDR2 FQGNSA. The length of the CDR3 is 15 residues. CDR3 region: CASSLGSGTDYGYTF. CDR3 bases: TGTGCCAGCAGCTTAGGTAGCGGGACAGACTATGGCTACACCTTC.

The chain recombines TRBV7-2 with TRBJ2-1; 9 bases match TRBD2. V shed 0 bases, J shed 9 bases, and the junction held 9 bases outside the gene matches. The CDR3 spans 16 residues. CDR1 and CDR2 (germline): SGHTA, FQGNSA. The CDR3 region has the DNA TGTGCCAGCAGCTTAGCGTTGGCGGGGGGGCAACCTGAGCAGTTCTTC. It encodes CASSLALAGGQPEQFF. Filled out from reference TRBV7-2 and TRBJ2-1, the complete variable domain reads GAGVSQSPSNKVTEKGKDVELRCDPISGHTALYWYRQSLGQGLEFLIYFQGNSAPDKSGLPSDRFSAERTGGSVSTLTIQRTQQEDSAVYLCASSLALAGGQPEQFFGPGTRLTVL.

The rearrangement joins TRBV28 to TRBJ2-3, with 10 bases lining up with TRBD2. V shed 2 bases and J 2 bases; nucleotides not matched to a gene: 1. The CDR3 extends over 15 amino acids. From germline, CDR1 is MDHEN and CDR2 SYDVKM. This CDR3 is CASSLSGGVTDTQYF. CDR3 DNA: TGTGCCAGCAGTTTAAGCGGGGGGGTCACAGATACGCAGTATTTT. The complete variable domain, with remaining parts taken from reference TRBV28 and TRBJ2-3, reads DVKVTQSSRYLVKRTGEKVFLECVQDMDHENMFWYRQDPGLGLRLIYFSYDVKMKEKGDIPEGYSVSREKKERFSLILESASTNQTSMYLCASSLSGGVTDTQYFGPGTRLTVL.

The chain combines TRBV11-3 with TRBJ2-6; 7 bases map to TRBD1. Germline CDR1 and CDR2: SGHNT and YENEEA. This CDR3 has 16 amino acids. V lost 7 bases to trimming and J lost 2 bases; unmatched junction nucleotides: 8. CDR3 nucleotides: TGTGCCAGCACCGACAGGGAAAACCCTGGGGCCAACGTCCTGACTTTC. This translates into CASTDRENPGANVLTF.

Written as DNA, the CDR3 is TGTGCCAGCAGTTTAAGACAGATGTACCAAGAGACCCAGTACTTC. It encodes CASSLRQMYQETQYF. The chain has TRBV28 and TRBJ2-5, with D possibly matching TRBD1 (5 bases). The V gene's germline CDR1 is MDHEN and CDR2 SYDVKM. This CDR3 region has 15 residues. V gave up 2 bases and J gave up 0 bases, with 10 bases separating them.

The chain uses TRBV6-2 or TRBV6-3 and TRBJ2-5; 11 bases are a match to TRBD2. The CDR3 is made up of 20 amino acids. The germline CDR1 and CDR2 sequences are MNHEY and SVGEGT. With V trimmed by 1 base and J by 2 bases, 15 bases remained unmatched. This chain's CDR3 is CASSYLSTPAGTSGQETQYF. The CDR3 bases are TGTGCCAGCAGTTACTTAAGCACCCCCGCCGGGACTAGCGGACAAGAGACCCAGTACTTC.

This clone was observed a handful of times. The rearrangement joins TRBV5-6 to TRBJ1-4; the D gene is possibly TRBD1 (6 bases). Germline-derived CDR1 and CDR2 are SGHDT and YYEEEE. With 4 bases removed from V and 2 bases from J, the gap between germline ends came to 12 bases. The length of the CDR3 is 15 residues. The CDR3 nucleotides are TGTGCCAGCAGCCCCTCAGGGGTCACTAATGAAAAACTGTTTTTT. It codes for CASSPSGVTNEKLFF.

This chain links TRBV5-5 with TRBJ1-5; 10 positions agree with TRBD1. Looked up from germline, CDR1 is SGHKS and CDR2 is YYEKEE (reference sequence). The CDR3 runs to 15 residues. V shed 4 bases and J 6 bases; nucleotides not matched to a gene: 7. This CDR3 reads CASSPTGTGVQPQHF. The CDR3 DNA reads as TGTGCCAGCAGCCCTACCGGGACAGGGGTTCAGCCCCAGCATTTT.

The CDR3, as DNA: TGTGCCAGCAGTTACTCGTCCACGTCCTTCGGAGAGACCCAGTACTTC. It translates to CASSYSSTSFGETQYF. V is TRBV6-2 or TRBV6-3 and J is TRBJ2-5; unclear D gene. The CDR3 length is 16 residues. CDR1 and CDR2 (germline): MNHEY, SVGEGT. The ends were cut back, 0 bases at V and 4 bases at J, with 15 bases in the middle.